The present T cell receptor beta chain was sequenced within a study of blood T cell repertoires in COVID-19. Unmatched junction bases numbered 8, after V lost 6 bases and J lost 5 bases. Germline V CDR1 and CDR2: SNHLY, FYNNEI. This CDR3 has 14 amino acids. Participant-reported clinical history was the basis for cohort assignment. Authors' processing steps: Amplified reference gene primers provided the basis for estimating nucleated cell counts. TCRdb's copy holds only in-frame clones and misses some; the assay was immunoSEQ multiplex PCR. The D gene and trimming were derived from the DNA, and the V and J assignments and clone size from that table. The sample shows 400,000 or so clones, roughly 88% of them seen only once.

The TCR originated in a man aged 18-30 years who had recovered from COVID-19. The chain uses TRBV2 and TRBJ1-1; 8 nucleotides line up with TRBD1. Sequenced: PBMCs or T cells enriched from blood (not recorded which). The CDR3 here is CASSGQGAQTEAFF. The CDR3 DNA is TGTGCCAGCAGCGGGCAGGGGGCGCAGACTGAAGCTTTCTTT. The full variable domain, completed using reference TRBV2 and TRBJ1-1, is EPEVTQTPSHQVTQMGQEVILRCVPISNHLYFYWYRQILGQKVEFLVSFYNNEISEKSEIFDDQFSVERPDGSNFTLKIRSTKLEDSAMYFCASSGQGAQTEAFFGQGTRLTVV.